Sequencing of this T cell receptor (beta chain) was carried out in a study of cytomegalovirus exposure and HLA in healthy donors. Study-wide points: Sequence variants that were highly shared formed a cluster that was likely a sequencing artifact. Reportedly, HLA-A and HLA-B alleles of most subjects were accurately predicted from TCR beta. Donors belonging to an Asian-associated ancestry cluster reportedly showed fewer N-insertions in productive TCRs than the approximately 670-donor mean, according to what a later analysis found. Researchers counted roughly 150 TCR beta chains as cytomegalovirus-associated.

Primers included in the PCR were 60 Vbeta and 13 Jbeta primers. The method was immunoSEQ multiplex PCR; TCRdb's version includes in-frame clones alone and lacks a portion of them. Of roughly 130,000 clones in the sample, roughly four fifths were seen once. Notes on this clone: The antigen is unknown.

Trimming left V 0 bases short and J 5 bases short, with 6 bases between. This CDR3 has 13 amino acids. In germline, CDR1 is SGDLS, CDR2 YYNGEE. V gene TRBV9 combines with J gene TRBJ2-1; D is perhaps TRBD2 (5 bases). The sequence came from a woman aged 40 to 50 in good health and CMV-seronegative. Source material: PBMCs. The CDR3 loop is CASSVAGDNEQFF. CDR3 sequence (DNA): TGTGCCAGCAGCGTAGCCGGGGACAATGAGCAGTTCTTC.